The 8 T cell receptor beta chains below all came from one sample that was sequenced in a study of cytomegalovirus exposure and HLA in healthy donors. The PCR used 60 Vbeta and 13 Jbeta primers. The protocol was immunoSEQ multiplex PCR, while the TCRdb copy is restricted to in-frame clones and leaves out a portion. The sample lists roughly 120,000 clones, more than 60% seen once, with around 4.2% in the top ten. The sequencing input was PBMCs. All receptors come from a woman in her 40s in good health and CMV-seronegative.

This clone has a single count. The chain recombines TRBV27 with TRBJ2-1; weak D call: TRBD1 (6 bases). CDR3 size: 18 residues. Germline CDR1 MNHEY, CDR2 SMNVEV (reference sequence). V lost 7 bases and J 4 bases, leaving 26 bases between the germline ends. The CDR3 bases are TGTGCCAGCACCATCGCCGCCCACGGGACAACCGGGTACAATGAGCAGTTCTTC. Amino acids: CASTIAAHGTTGYNEQFF.

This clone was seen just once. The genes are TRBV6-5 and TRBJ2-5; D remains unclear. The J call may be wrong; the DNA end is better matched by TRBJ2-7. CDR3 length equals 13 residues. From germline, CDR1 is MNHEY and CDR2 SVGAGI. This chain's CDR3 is CASRTVSSYEQYF. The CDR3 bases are TGTGCCAGCAGGACTGTTAGCTCCTACGAGCAGTACTTC.

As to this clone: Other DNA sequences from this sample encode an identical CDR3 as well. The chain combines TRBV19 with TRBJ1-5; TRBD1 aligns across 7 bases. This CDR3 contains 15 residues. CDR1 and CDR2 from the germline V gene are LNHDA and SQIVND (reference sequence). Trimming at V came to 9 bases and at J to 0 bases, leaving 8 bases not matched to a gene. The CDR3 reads CASSETGNSNQPQHF. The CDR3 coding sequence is TGTGCCAGCAGTGAGACAGGGAATAGCAATCAGCCCCAGCATTTT.

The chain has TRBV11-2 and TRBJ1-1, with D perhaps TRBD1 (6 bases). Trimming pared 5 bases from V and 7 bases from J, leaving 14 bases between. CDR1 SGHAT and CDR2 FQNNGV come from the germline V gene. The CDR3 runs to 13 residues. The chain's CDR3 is CASSQGTEVEAFF. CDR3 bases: TGTGCCAGCAGCCAGGGGACGGAAGTTGAAGCTTTCTTT.

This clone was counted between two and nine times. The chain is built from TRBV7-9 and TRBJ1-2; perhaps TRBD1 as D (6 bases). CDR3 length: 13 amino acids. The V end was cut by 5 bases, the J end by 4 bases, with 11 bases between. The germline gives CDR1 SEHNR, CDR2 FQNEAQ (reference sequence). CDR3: CASSPGAGYGYTF. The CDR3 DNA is TGTGCCAGCAGCCCAGGGGCGGGCTATGGCTACACCTTC.

CDR3 coding DNA: TGCGCCAGCAGCTTTAACGACAGGGGAGTTCTCTACGAGCAGTACTTC. Its translation: CASSFNDRGVLYEQYF. The rearrangement links TRBV5-1 to TRBJ2-7, with 8 bases identical to TRBD1. CDR1 is SGHRS, CDR2 YFSETQ, per germline. The CDR3 has 16 residues. V gave up 2 bases and J gave up 3 bases; unmatched junction bases: 10.

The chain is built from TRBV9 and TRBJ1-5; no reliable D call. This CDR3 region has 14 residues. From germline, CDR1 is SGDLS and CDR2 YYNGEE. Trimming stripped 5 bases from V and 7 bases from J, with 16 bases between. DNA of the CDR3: TGTGCCAGCAGTGCCGGCGGGCTGGGACAGCCCCAGCATTTT. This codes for CASSAGGLGQPQHF.

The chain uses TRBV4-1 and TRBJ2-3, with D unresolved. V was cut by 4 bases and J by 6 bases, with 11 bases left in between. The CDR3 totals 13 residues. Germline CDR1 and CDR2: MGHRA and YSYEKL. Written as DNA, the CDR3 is TGCGCCAGCAGCCCCGAATCCGGGGATACGCAGTATTTT. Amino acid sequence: CASSPESGDTQYF.